This TCR beta chain was retrieved from a study of cytomegalovirus exposure and HLA in healthy donors. Both 60 Vbeta primers and 13 Jbeta primers went into the PCR. In the original processing: About 11 million of tens of millions of unique TCR beta chains were shared, per a later count. Sequencing was performed with immunoSEQ multiplex PCR; in TCRdb, only in-frame clones are kept and a portion is missing. V, J and clone size are those of that table, while D and trimming were read from the DNA. Counted here are 170,000 or so clones, roughly 79% occurring once; the ten biggest clones make up about 2.7%. V was shortened by 3 bases and J by 0 bases, with 12 bases between the two germline ends. CDR3 length: 15 amino acids. The germline gives CDR1 SQVTM, CDR2 ANQGSEA.

The gene calls are TRBV29-1 and TRBJ2-1; perhaps TRBD2 as D (5 bases). The origin of this receptor is a male donor in good health and CMV-seronegative. The specimen was PBMCs. The DNA for the CDR3 is TGCAGCGTTGATGGGCGGGCTAGCTCCTACAATGAGCAGTTCTTC. Protein product: CSVDGRASSYNEQFF.